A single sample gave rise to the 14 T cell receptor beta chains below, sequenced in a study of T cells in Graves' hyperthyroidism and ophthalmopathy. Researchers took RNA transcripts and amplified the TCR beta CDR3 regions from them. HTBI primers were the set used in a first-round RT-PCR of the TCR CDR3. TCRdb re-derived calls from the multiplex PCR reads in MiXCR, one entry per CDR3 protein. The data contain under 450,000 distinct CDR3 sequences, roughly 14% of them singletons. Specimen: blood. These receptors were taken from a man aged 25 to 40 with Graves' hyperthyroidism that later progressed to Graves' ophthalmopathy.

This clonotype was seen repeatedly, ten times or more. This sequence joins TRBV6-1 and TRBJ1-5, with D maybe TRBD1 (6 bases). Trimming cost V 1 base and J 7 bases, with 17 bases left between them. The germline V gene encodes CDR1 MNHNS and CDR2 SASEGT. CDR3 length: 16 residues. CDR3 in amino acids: CASSEGWGGVAQPQHF. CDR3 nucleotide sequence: TGTGCCAGCAGTGAAGGGTGGGGGGGCGTCGCCCAGCCCCAGCATTTT.

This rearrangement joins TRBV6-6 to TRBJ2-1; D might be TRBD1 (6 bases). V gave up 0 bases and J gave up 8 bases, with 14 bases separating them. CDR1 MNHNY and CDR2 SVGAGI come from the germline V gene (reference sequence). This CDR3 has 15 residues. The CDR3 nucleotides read TGTGCCAGCAGTTACTCAATGGGGGCGCAGGATGAGCAGTTCTTC. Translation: CASSYSMGAQDEQFF.

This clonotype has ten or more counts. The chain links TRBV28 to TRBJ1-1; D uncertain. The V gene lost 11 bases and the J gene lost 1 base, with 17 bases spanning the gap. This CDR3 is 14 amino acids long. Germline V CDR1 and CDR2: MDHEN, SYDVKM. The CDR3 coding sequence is TGTGCCGCTGGCCTGGTAAGGCCGAACACTGAAGCTTTCTTT. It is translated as CAAGLVRPNTEAFF. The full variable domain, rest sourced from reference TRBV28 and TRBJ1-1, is DVKVTQSSRYLVKRTGEKVFLECVQDMDHENMFWYRQDPGLGLRLIYFSYDVKMKEKGDIPEGYSVSREKKERFSLILESASTNQTSMYLCAAGLVRPNTEAFFGQGTRLTVV.

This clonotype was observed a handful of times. In DNA, the CDR3 is TGCAGTGCTCACGACGGACAGACGACTGCAGATACGCAGTATTTT. Its translation: CSAHDGQTTADTQYF. The J gene is TRBJ2-3, the V gene TRBV20-1; weak D call: TRBD1 (6 bases). Germline V gives CDR1 DFQATT, CDR2 SNEGSKA (reference sequence). V gave up 5 bases and J gave up 4 bases, with 19 bases separating them. The CDR3 is 15 amino acids.

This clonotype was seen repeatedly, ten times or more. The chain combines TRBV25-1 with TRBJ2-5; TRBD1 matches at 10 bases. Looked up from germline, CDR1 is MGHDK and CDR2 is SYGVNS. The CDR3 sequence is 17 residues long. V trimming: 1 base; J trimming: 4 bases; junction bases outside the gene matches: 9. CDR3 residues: CASSESTSWTGGETQYF. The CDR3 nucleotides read TGTGCCAGCAGTGAATCCACATCATGGACAGGGGGAGAGACCCAGTACTTC. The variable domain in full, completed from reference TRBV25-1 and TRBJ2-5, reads EADIYQTPRYLVIGTGKKITLECSQTMGHDKMYWYQQDPGMELHLIHYSYGVNSTEKGDLSSESTVSRIRTEHFPLTLESARPSHTSQYLCASSESTSWTGGETQYFGPGTRLLVL.

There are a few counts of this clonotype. The CDR3 DNA sequence: TGTGCCAGCAGCCGACTAGCGGGGACAACGAACACCGGGGAGCTGTTTTTT. It is translated as CASSRLAGTTNTGELFF. This sequence joins TRBV7-8 and TRBJ2-2; 11 bases line up with TRBD2. This CDR3 contains 17 residues. Trimming at V came to 5 bases and at J to 0 bases, leaving 5 bases not matched to a gene. Looked up from germline, CDR1 is SGHVS and CDR2 is FQNEAQ.

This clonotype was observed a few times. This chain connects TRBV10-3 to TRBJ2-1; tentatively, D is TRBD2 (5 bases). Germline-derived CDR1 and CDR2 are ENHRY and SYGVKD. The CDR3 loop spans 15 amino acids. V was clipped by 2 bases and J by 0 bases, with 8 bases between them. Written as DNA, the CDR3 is TGTGCCATCAGTGAGAGAGGGAGCTCCTACAATGAGCAGTTCTTC. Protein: CAISERGSSYNEQFF.

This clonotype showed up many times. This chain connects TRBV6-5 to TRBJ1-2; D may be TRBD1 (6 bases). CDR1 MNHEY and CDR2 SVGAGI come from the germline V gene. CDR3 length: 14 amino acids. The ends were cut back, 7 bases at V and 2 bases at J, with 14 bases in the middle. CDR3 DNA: TGTGCCAGCACTCCGGACAGTTCGAACTATGGCTACACCTTC. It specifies CASTPDSSNYGYTF.

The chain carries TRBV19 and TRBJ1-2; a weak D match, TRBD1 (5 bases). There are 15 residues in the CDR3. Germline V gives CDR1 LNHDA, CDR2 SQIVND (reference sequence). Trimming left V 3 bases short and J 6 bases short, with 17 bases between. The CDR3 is CASSIPQGSGNGYTF. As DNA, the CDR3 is TGTGCCAGTAGTATTCCGCAGGGTTCGGGGAATGGCTACACCTTC. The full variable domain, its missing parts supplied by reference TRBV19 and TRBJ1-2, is DGGITQSPKYLFRKEGQNVTLSCEQNLNHDAMYWYRQDPGQGLRLIYYSQIVNDFQKGDIAEGYSVSREKKESFPLTVTSAQKNPTAFYLCASSIPQGSGNGYTFGSGTRLTVV.

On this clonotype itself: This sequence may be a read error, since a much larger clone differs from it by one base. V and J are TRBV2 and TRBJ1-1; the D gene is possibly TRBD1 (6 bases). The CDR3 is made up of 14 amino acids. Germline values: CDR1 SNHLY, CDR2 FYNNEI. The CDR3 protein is CASSERGEVSEASF. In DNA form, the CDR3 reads TGTGCCAGCAGTGAAAGGGGGGAGGTCTCTGAAGCTTCCTTT.

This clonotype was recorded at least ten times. The CDR3 sequence: CASSQRAGANVLTF. The CDR3 DNA sequence: TGTGCCAGCTCCCAAAGGGCTGGGGCCAACGTCCTGACTTTC. The rearrangement links TRBV6-1 to TRBJ2-6; D unclear. Trimming removed 8 bases at V and 2 bases at J, with 10 bases between. This CDR3 contains 14 residues. Germline V gene data show CDR1 as MNHNS and CDR2 as SASEGT.

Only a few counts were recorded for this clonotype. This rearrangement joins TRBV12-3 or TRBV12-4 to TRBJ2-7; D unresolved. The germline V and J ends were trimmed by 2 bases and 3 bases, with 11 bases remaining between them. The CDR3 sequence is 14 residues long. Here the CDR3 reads CASSLRMGNYEQYF. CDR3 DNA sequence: TGTGCCAGCAGTTTAAGGATGGGGAACTACGAGCAGTACTTC.

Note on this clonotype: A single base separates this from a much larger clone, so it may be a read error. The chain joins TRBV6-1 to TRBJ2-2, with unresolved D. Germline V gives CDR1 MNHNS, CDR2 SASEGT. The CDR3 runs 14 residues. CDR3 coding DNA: TGTGCCAGCAGGCGACTGGCGAGGACCGTGGAGCTGTTTTTT. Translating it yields CASRRLARTVELFF.

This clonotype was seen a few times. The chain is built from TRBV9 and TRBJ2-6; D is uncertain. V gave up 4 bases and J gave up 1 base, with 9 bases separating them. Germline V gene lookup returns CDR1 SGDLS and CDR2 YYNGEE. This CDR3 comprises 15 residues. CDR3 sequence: CASSLGPSGANVLTF. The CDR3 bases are TGTGCCAGCAGCCTTGGGCCGTCTGGGGCCAACGTCCTGACTTTC.